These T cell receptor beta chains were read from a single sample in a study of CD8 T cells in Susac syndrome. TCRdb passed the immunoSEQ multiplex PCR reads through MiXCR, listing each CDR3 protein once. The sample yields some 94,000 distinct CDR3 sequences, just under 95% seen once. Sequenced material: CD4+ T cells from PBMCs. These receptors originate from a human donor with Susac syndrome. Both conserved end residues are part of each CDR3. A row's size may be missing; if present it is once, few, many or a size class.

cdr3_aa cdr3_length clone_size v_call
CASSQDSGKTQYF 13 NA TRBV4-3
CASLSGTGDQVRTQYF 16 NA TRBV2
CASSSGLAASYQETQYF 17 NA TRBV12-3/TRBV12-4
CSVEDPGSEQYF 12 NA TRBV29-1
CASSRLPGTSGGFETQYF 18 NA TRBV18
CASSKGAGDTQYF 13 NA TRBV12-3/TRBV12-4
CASSREGETQYF 12 NA TRBV5-1
CASSGRVWEEQFF 13 NA TRBV25-1
CASSPTGISYNEQFF 15 NA TRBV4-1
CATNTGKTEAFF 12 NA TRBV15
CATSARSYGQETQYF 15 NA TRBV15
CASSFGGNNYGYTF 14 NA TRBV6-5
CASSEGLRYEQYF 13 few TRBV9
CSVLGDRDYGYTF 13 NA TRBV29-1
CAWIYAYTEAFF 12 NA TRBV30
CSASSGQGAGETQYF 15 NA TRBV20-1
CSAAPAAYEQYF 12 NA TRBV20-1
CASSFSGGGSPLHF 14 NA TRBV27
CASSLERGRTQYF 13 NA TRBV11-2
CASSEVGVEKLFF 13 NA TRBV6-1
CASSVVAGAQETQYF 15 NA TRBV9
CASKSGPMNTEAFF 14 NA TRBV7-2
CASSKGLAGAPYEQYF 16 once TRBV21-1
CASSPGSKGYTF 12 NA TRBV5-4
CASSFTGHQPQHF 13 NA TRBV12-3/TRBV12-4
CALGTYTEAFF 11 NA TRBV30
CASTVGTGRYEQYF 14 NA TRBV3-1
CAIKEGVAYEQYF 13 NA TRBV28
CASTVDRAGGNTYTQYF 17 NA TRBV12-3/TRBV12-4
CASSQGGMAFF 11 NA TRBV4-3
CASSSGQGVRETQYF 15 NA TRBV27
CSAFDLFMNTEAFF 14 NA TRBV20-1
CAWSVSHGYTF 11 once TRBV30
CASSLLPQRGGDTQYF 16 NA TRBV4-2
CASSGQGAYEQYF 13 NA TRBV3-1
CASSSSLEAFF 11 NA TRBV13
CSARDQRRSSNQPQHF 16 NA TRBV20-1
CSARAGTDTQYF 12 NA TRBV20-1
CASSIITSGQETQYF 15 once TRBV5-1
CASSLVRPREQFF 13 once TRBV11-2
CASSETGTYEQYF 13 once TRBV6-6
CASSEWDGELFF 12 once TRBV25-1
CASSFSWDTEAFF 13 NA TRBV5-1
CSARWVRDTQYF 12 NA TRBV20-1
CASSKTGSPEAFF 13 NA TRBV28
CAWSVRGNYGYTF 13 NA TRBV30
CATVNRGRGTQYF 13 NA TRBV6-5
CAWSSQPNTEAFF 13 NA TRBV30
CASSPSRGGYTDTQYF 16 NA TRBV18
CATTGGRTDTQYF 13 NA TRBV2
CSARRAGGNTGELFF 15 NA TRBV20-1
CSVDASEKLFF 11 NA TRBV29-1
CASRGTAGPGTQYF 14 NA TRBV6-6
CASSGTGNSPLHF 13 NA TRBV19
CASSVGPRNTEAFF 14 few TRBV9
CASSYRTSGANVLTF 15 NA TRBV6-6
CSGTTMNTEAFF 12 once TRBV29-1
CASSVGGRDTQYF 13 NA TRBV9
CSVEGTNYEQYF 12 NA TRBV29-1
CSASSPSSTEAFF 13 NA TRBV20-1